This T cell receptor (beta chain) was captured by sequencing in a study of cytomegalovirus exposure and HLA in healthy donors. About the research overall: It was reported in a later analysis that the same platform had been used for the 120 validation repertoires as for the roughly 670 first-cohort repertoires.

Profiled with immunoSEQ multiplex PCR; TCRdb holds only in-frame clones, not every one. The table records roughly 240,000 clones, 80% to 90% of them present only once. For this clone: Antigen unknown.

Germline V gene sequence: CDR1 MDHEN, CDR2 SYDVKM. V lost 2 bases and J lost 9, with 14 bases in between. The CDR3 extends over 15 amino acids. Study-level results: A few chains linked to CMV were shown in vitro to be specific for CMV antigens. Cytomegalovirus status was reportedly diagnosed by the classifier with high sensitivity and specificity. According to a subsequent analysis, TCR clusters from the first cohort were inclined to appear together in the roughly 130 validation repertoires.

The specimen was PBMCs. The V gene is TRBV28, the J gene TRBJ1-6; D is perhaps TRBD1 (6 bases). The sequence came from a man in his late teens or twenties in good health and CMV-seronegative. CDR3 sequence reads: CASSLLTGNSSPLHF. The CDR3 nucleotides read TGTGCCAGCAGTTTACTTACAGGGAACTCTTCACCCCTCCACTTT.